Here is one T cell receptor (beta chain) with its context. This record belongs to a study of blood T cell repertoires in COVID-19. Measured with immunoSEQ multiplex PCR; TCRdb has only the in-frame clones, and not every one. The sample consists of 150,000 to 200,000 clones, around 79% of them appearing once. V was clipped by 6 bases and J by 10 bases, with 16 bases between them. There are 13 residues in the CDR3. From germline, CDR1 is KGHSH and CDR2 LQKENI. This sequence was found in a woman in her thirties or forties with COVID-19, enrolled during active disease. The specimen was peripheral blood. The chain is built from TRBV18 and TRBJ2-1; D may be TRBD1 (5 bases). The CDR3 loop reads CASSQSWGAEQFF. CDR3 sequence (DNA): TGTGCCAGCTCTCAATCATGGGGCGCGGAGCAGTTCTTC.